These 21 T cell receptor beta chains were all obtained from the same sample, sequenced in a study of T cell repertoires in cytomegalovirus infection (dated by TCRdb to between 2019 and 2020). Instrument used: Illumina HiSeq 1500. Clones were called with MiXCR by TCRdb after fastp trimmed the public reads at Q25, and only in-frame beta chains were retained. Rows matching on CDR3 protein sequence are summarized as one entry with the most common DNA and genes. This sample gives 310,000 or so distinct CDR3 sequences in total; about 23% of them show up just once. The ten largest clones capture 11% to 15% of the sample. Input material: PBMCs. The receptors were gathered from a human donor in good health (CMV status not recorded). Some clones in this sample may be carry-over from other donors' samples.

This clonotype was detected only a few times. V and J are TRBV20-1 and TRBJ1-6, with D perhaps TRBD1 (5 bases). The V gene lost 3 bases and the J gene lost 5 bases, with 11 bases spanning the gap. Germline CDR1 and CDR2: DFQATT and SNEGSKA (reference sequence). The CDR3 extends over 14 amino acids. CDR3: CSASGGWDNSPLHF. The CDR3 DNA follows: TGCAGTGCTAGTGGGGGGTGGGATAATTCACCCCTCCACTTT.

This rearrangement joins TRBV4-2 to TRBJ2-5, with a weak D call TRBD2 (6 bases). Germline loops: CDR1 LGHNA, CDR2 YNFKEQ. CDR3 length: 15 residues. With 0 bases removed from V and 5 bases from J, the gap between germline ends came to 13 bases. CDR3 bases: TGTGCCAGCAGCCAAGATTGGAGGGAAGCCGAGACCCAGTACTTC. The encoded protein is CASSQDWREAETQYF.

This clonotype appeared many times. V is TRBV7-9 and J is TRBJ1-4; D ambiguous. Germline assignment: CDR1 SEHNR and CDR2 FQNEAQ (reference sequence). The CDR3 has 14 amino acids. V was trimmed by 3 bases and J by 3 bases, leaving 8 bases between them. The CDR3 DNA follows: TGTGCCAGCAGCTTCGGAGAGCCTAATGAAAAACTGTTTTTT. It specifies CASSFGEPNEKLFF.

This clonotype showed up just a few times. This chain links TRBV27 with TRBJ2-1; 8 positions match TRBD1. V was pared by 6 bases and J by 6 bases, with 7 bases of the junction left unmatched. The CDR3 loop spans 14 amino acids. CDR1 is MNHEY and CDR2 is SMNVEV in the germline V gene (reference sequence). The CDR3 region is CASRRTGWANEQFF. For the CDR3, the DNA is TGTGCCAGCAGGAGGACAGGGTGGGCCAATGAGCAGTTCTTC.

This clonotype was observed a few times. This chain joins TRBV23-1 and TRBJ2-2; possible D gene TRBD2, 5 bases. TRBV23-1 is assigned to the ORF class and has an uncertain function. The length of the CDR3 is 14 residues. V lost 6 bases, J lost 0 bases, and 8 bases lay in between. CDR3 region: CASRAGPNTGELFF. The DNA for the CDR3 is TGCGCCAGCAGGGCGGGCCCGAACACCGGGGAGCTGTTTTTT.

This rearrangement joins TRBV4-3 to TRBJ2-3; the match to TRBD2 covers 7 bases. The CDR3 loop spans 17 amino acids. V shed 1 base, J shed 3 bases, and the junction held 10 bases outside the gene matches. Germline values: CDR1 LGHNA, CDR2 YSLEER. CDR3: CASSQGVGGPGTDTQYF. CDR3 nucleotide sequence: TGCGCCAGCAGCCAAGGCGTGGGAGGGCCGGGGACAGATACGCAGTATTTT.

This clonotype was counted between two and nine times. The chain carries TRBV19 and TRBJ2-1; 11 nucleotides align to TRBD2. The germline gives CDR1 LNHDA, CDR2 SQIVND (reference sequence). CDR3 length equals 15 residues. The trim removed 6 bases at V and 4 bases at J, leaving 5 bases unmatched. The CDR3 loop is CASSNPSGRYNEQFF. For the CDR3, the DNA is TGTGCCAGTAGCAATCCTAGCGGGAGGTACAATGAGCAGTTCTTC.

This clonotype has a handful of counts. The V call is TRBV7-9, the J call TRBJ2-7; D perhaps matches TRBD2 (6 bases). The CDR3 has 13 residues. The germline V gene has CDR1 SEHNR and CDR2 FQNEAQ (reference sequence). V gave up 5 bases and J gave up 6 bases, with 14 bases separating them. The CDR3 DNA reads TGTGCCAGCAGCCCGCGGGATCCTAGCGAGCAGTACTTC. Its protein product is CASSPRDPSEQYF.

This clonotype has at least ten counts. J is TRBJ2-3 and V is TRBV7-2, with 8 bases matching TRBD2. Per germline, CDR1 SGHTA and CDR2 FQGNSA. V was pared by 6 bases and J by 2 bases, with 7 bases of the junction left unmatched. CDR3 size: 15 residues. CDR3 bases: TGTGCCAGCAGTCCAAGCGGGAGAGACACAGATACGCAGTATTTT. Its protein product is CASSPSGRDTDTQYF.

The V gene is TRBV18, the J gene TRBJ1-4; 7 bases align to TRBD1. The CDR3 length is 16 residues. Per germline, CDR1 KGHSH and CDR2 LQKENI. V shed 4 bases and J 0 bases; nucleotides not matched to a gene: 5. The CDR3 bases are TGTGCCAGCTCACGAGGACAGGAGCCAACTAATGAAAAACTGTTTTTT. It is translated as CASSRGQEPTNEKLFF.

This chain connects TRBV20-1 to TRBJ2-1; the D gene could be TRBD1 or TRBD2 (5 bases each). The germline gives CDR1 DFQATT, CDR2 SNEGSKA (reference sequence). CDR3 length equals 11 residues. Trimming left V 2 bases short and J 9 bases short, with 8 bases between. CDR3 loop: CSARFGGEQFF. The CDR3 DNA reads as TGCAGTGCTAGATTTGGGGGTGAGCAGTTCTTC.

The sample holds many counts of this clonotype. The rearrangement uses TRBV7-3 and TRBJ2-1; the match to TRBD2 covers 10 bases. CDR1 SGHTA and CDR2 FQGTGA come from the germline V gene. Trimming cost V 5 bases and J 9 bases; bases outside gene matches: 7. The CDR3 has 14 amino acids. The CDR3 coding sequence is TGTGCCAGCAGCCAAGCGGGGGGGCCGGGTGAGCAGTTCTTC. It yields the protein CASSQAGGPGEQFF.

This chain links TRBV29-1 with TRBJ2-1; 7 nucleotides align to TRBD2. The CDR3 extends over 14 amino acids. CDR1 and CDR2 (germline): SQVTM, ANQGSEA. Trimming took 5 bases from V and 8 from J; bases not matched to a gene: 12. CDR3: CSVSGAGVSDEQFF. The DNA for the CDR3 is TGCAGCGTTTCCGGGGCGGGAGTATCCGATGAGCAGTTCTTC.

V usage is TRBV11-1 and J usage is TRBJ1-4, with D uncertain. V lost 5 bases to trimming and J lost 0 bases, with 10 bases between them. In germline, CDR1 is SGHAT, CDR2 FQDESV (reference sequence). The length of the CDR3 is 15 residues. The CDR3 protein is CASSESHATNEKLFF. CDR3 nucleotide sequence: TGTGCCAGCAGCGAATCCCATGCAACTAATGAAAAACTGTTTTTT.

The chain couples TRBV5-3 to TRBJ2-5; the D is unclear. TRBV5-3 is sorted into the ORF group, with uncertain function. The CDR3 runs to 13 residues. The V end lost 8 bases, the J end lost 2 bases, and 13 bases lay between the germline ends. This CDR3 is CASNRGLQETQYF. Here the CDR3 DNA reads TGTGCCAGCAATAGAGGCCTACAAGAGACCCAGTACTTC.

This clonotype turned up a few times. The gene calls are TRBV20-1 and TRBJ2-1, with D possibly TRBD2 on 6 matching bases. The CDR3 contains 11 residues. The germline V gene has CDR1 DFQATT and CDR2 SNEGSKA (reference sequence). Between the trimmed V and J ends, which lost 1 base and 16 bases, there was a span of 14 bases. CDR3 residues: CSARGRRANFF. The DNA of the CDR3 is TGCAGTGCTAGAGGGAGGAGGGCCAATTTCTTC.

The chain employs TRBV7-9 and TRBJ1-6; 8 nucleotides match TRBD1. Germline V gives CDR1 SEHNR, CDR2 FQNEAQ (reference sequence). This CDR3 is built from 15 residues. The V and J ends lost 7 bases and 9 bases, in that order; junction bases with no gene match: 11. The CDR3 loop is CASNDPGGGGSPLHF. The CDR3 coding sequence is TGTGCCAGCAACGACCCAGGGGGCGGTGGTTCACCCCTCCACTTT.

V and J are TRBV20-1 and TRBJ2-1; 9 bases fit TRBD2. The J segment lost 6 bases and the V segment lost 3 bases, leaving 3 bases of the junction unmatched. Per the germline V gene, CDR1 is DFQATT and CDR2 is SNEGSKA (reference sequence). The CDR3 length is 13 residues. For the CDR3, the DNA is TGCAGTGCTAGGACTAGCGGCGGCAATGAGCAGTTCTTC. This sequence encodes CSARTSGGNEQFF.

This clonotype showed up just a few times. This chain joins TRBV7-9 and TRBJ2-5; D possibly uses TRBD1 or TRBD2 (5 bases each). There are 13 residues in the CDR3. Deletions cut 6 bases from V and 7 bases from J, with 15 bases between. Germline V CDR1 and CDR2: SEHNR, FQNEAQ (reference sequence). In DNA, the CDR3 is TGTGCCAGCAGAATGGGACGTTTTGTGACCCAGTACTTC. Its translation is CASRMGRFVTQYF.

This clonotype came up a few times. Its ends do not fully match the called genes, so a read error is possible. This chain uses TRBV4-1 with TRBJ2-1, with 7 bases fitting TRBD1. This CDR3 spans 15 amino acids. The germline CDR1 and CDR2 sequences are MGHRA and YSYEKL. Here the CDR3 reads CASSQERGQGNEQFF. For the CDR3, the DNA is TGTGCCAGCAGCCAAGAGAGGGGGCAAGGGAATGAGCAGTTCTTC.

The rearrangement uses TRBV12-3 or TRBV12-4 and TRBJ1-5; no firm D call. The V end lost 3 bases, the J end lost 4 bases, and 10 bases lay between the germline ends. The CDR3 is made up of 14 amino acids. DNA of the CDR3: TGTGCCAGCAGTTTTTCAGGAACGAATCAGCCCCAGCATTTT. It codes for CASSFSGTNQPQHF.